This TCR beta chain comes out of a study of blood T cell repertoires in COVID-19 (dated by TCRdb to 2018 to 2020). The study in broad terms: Collaborator samples came from the United States, Italy and Spain and covered acute and convalescent phases of COVID-19. The material from the prospective study consisted of cDNA or gDNA derived from T cells, B-cell-depleted T cells, or PBMCs. The dataset comprised deeply sampled blood TCRbeta repertoires from subjects exposed to, actively infected with, or recovered from COVID-19. The repertoires were released in a freely available public database meant as a resource for research on the immune response to SARS-CoV-2. Samples came from the ongoing ImmuneRACE study (first 160 participants) plus 1,254 subjects from 6 global collaborators. Nearly every sample came with metadata listing a de-identified subject ID, COVID-19 status, age in years and sex. Where available, HLA class I and class II types were obtained from metadata supplied by the sample provider rather than from assay-based typing.

General conclusions and limits of the study: How much clinical and demographic metadata was included differed by source and by participant, and the metadata was provided uncurated.

One collaborating source in Seattle enrolled patients while the patients were actively infected and followed the patients over time throughout the course of disease. Each collaborating institution followed its own protocols to collect whole blood in K2EDTA tubes. For TCRbeta analysis, collaborator samples were shipped as frozen whole blood, as isolated PBMCs, or as DNA extracted from either sample type. The immunoSEQ Assay, a bias-controlled multiplex PCR, was used to amplify TCRbeta CDR3 regions from genomic DNA. As for the authors' bioinformatics: The number of nucleated cells in each sample was estimated from the amplification of reference gene primers within the assay. To quantify the absolute abundance of each unique TCRbeta CDR3 rearrangement, sequence reads were collapsed and filtered. For each sample, productive Simpson clonality was calculated by taking the square root of Simpson's diversity index across productive rearrangements. TCRdb provides this immuneACCESS table in a form limited to in-frame rearrangements. Some clones are lacking; in checked studies, under half of them reflect an unresolved V gene, and why the rest are absent is not known. V and J calls and clone size follow that table, whereas D and trimming were derived from the DNA. This sample gives about 200,000 clones in total; approximately 80% of them show up just once. The ten largest clonotypes hold approximately 8% of the sample.

To note about this clone: The target of this receptor is not known. No much larger clonotype is one base removed from it; base qualities were not supplied.

This sequence was found in a woman of 80 years or more with COVID-19, enrolled during active disease. Material for sequencing was peripheral blood.

The bases are TGTGCCAGCAGCGCTCAACAGGGAGGGACTAAAGAGACCCAGTACTTC. Translation gives CASSAQQGGTKETQYF. The chain is made from TRBV9 and TRBJ2-5; a tentative D match to TRBD2 spans 7 bases. V was cut back by 3 bases and J by 3 bases, leaving a gap of 18 bases between them. Sequences SGDLS (CDR1) and YYNGEE (CDR2) are obtained from the germline V gene. The CDR3, cysteine through phenylalanine, is 16 amino acids long. Only the CDR3 region is kept as DNA, spanning 48 bases read in frame from base 1.